Presented here are 14 T cell receptor beta chains from one specimen sequenced in a study of blood T cells in healthy people across ages. The second PCR ran about 7 to 12 cycles with a sample-barcoded 5' primer and J-beta primers. In TCRdb, the 5' RACE reads were re-called with MiXCR into one record per CDR3 protein. The sample has fewer than 2 million distinct CDR3 sequences, more than 35% seen once. Sequencing input: blood. Source of these receptors: a human donor in good health.

In this sample, this clonotype turned up a few times. The V call is TRBV29-1, the J call TRBJ2-3; D gene uncertain. CDR1 and CDR2 (germline): SQVTM, ANQGSEA. Trimming stripped 5 bases from V and 4 bases from J, with 1 base between. The CDR3 covers 9 residues. The CDR3 spells CSVPDTQYF. The DNA of the CDR3 is TGCAGCGTTCCAGATACGCAGTATTTT.

This clonotype has just a few counts. The chain recombines TRBV5-1 with TRBJ2-3; TRBD1 matches 7 bases. The CDR3 has 15 amino acids. V dropped 0 bases and J dropped 5; count of bases not matched to a gene: 6. CDR1 and CDR2 (germline): SGHRS, YFSETQ. Here the CDR3 reads CASSLETGFEDTQYF. The DNA for the CDR3 is TGCGCCAGCAGCTTGGAGACAGGGTTCGAAGATACGCAGTATTTT.

The V call is TRBV29-1, the J call TRBJ2-2; D unresolved. Between the trimmed V and J ends, which lost 4 bases and 2 bases, there was a span of 14 bases. Germline V CDR1 and CDR2: SQVTM, ANQGSEA. The CDR3 consists of 15 residues. In DNA, the CDR3 is TGCAGCGTTGTTCCAGGACGGCAAAACACCGGGGAGCTGTTTTTT. This gives the protein CSVVPGRQNTGELFF.

This clonotype was detected only a few times. V gene TRBV14 combines with J gene TRBJ2-1, with D unclear. The length of the CDR3 is 16 residues. Germline CDR1 and CDR2: SGHDN and FVKESK. Trimming stripped 1 base from V and 3 bases from J, with 13 bases between. For the CDR3, the DNA is TGTGCCAGCAGCCAAGCCGCGGTCCCCTACTACAATGAGCAGTTCTTC. Its protein is CASSQAAVPYYNEQFF.

This rearrangement joins TRBV14 to TRBJ1-2, with a tentative D call TRBD1 (6 bases). Per the germline V gene, CDR1 is SGHDN and CDR2 is FVKESK. Trimming cost V 3 bases and J 2 bases, with 13 bases left between them. This CDR3 comprises 15 residues. CDR3 in DNA: TGTGCCAGCAGCCATGAGGAGGGGGAAAACTATGGCTACACCTTC. It is translated as CASSHEEGENYGYTF.

The chain employs TRBV6-5 and TRBJ2-5, with D possibly matching TRBD2 (7 bases). Germline values: CDR1 MNHEY, CDR2 SVGAGI. There are 16 residues in the CDR3. V shed 0 bases and J shed 1 base, with 12 bases lying between them. Here the CDR3 DNA reads TGTGCCAGCAGTTACTCATCGGGGGGCGGCCAAGAGACCCAGTACTTC. Amino acids: CASSYSSGGGQETQYF.

The V gene is TRBV4-2, the J gene TRBJ2-2; maybe TRBD2 (6 bases). Germline assignment: CDR1 LGHNA and CDR2 YNFKEQ. Between the trimmed V and J ends, which lost 4 bases and 2 bases, there was a span of 17 bases. The CDR3 covers 17 residues. DNA of the CDR3: TGTGCCAGCAGCCCTCAACGCGGGCGGGGCAACACCGGGGAGCTGTTTTTT. Protein product: CASSPQRGRGNTGELFF.

This clonotype occurred a few times. The gene calls are TRBV12-3 or TRBV12-4 and TRBJ1-2, with 7 bases aligning to TRBD1. CDR3 length: 13 residues. V lost 3 bases to trimming and J lost 5 bases; unmatched junction nucleotides: 3. The CDR3 sequence is CASSFGTEYGYTF. As DNA, the CDR3 is TGTGCCAGCAGTTTTGGGACAGAATATGGCTACACCTTC.

In this sample, this clonotype turned up a few times. The rearrangement uses TRBV7-9 and TRBJ1-2; the match to TRBD1 covers 7 bases. The CDR3 contains 15 residues. Germline loops: CDR1 SEHNR, CDR2 FQNEAQ (reference sequence). V lost 6 bases and J lost 6; bases outside the gene matches: 13. The CDR3 loop reads CASSIGTAGVDGYTF. The DNA of the CDR3 is TGTGCCAGCAGTATCGGGACAGCCGGCGTTGATGGCTACACCTTC. Drawing the rest from reference TRBV7-9 and TRBJ1-2, the complete variable domain is DTGVSQNPRHKITKRGQNVTFRCDPISEHNRLYWYRQTLGQGPEFLTYFQNEAQLEKSRLLSDRFSAERPKGSFSTLEIQRTEQGDSAMYLCASSIGTAGVDGYTFGSGTRLTVV.

Here the CDR3 reads CASSQEENSYEQYF. The CDR3 DNA follows: TGTGCCAGCAGCCAAGAGGAAAACAGCTACGAGCAGTACTTC. V and J are TRBV3-1 and TRBJ2-7; the D is unclear. CDR3 length: 14 residues. Germline CDR1 is LGHDT and CDR2 is YNNKEL (reference sequence). Trimming took off 0 bases at V and 3 bases at J, with 9 bases between the two ends.

A few counts support this clonotype. The chain links TRBV27 to TRBJ1-2, with D maybe TRBD1 (6 bases). The CDR3 runs to 13 residues. Trimming cost V 8 bases and J 3 bases, with 13 bases left between them. Germline lookup yields CDR1 MNHEY and CDR2 SMNVEV (reference sequence). CDR3 nucleotide sequence: TGTGCCAGCGGAAGAACAGGGTACTATGGCTACACCTTC. This codes for CASGRTGYYGYTF.

This chain connects TRBV7-8 to TRBJ2-3; 9 positions agree with TRBD2. Germline CDR1 and CDR2: SGHVS and FQNEAQ. The CDR3 has 15 amino acids. Trimming at V came to 2 bases and at J to 6 bases, leaving 6 bases not matched to a gene. This chain's CDR3 is CASSLLAGVSDTQYF. The DNA of the CDR3 is TGTGCCAGCAGCTTATTAGCGGGGGTTTCGGATACGCAGTATTTT.

The chain carries TRBV9 and TRBJ1-4, with a tentative D call TRBD1 (6 bases). CDR3 length equals 15 residues. CDR1 and CDR2 from the germline V gene are SGDLS and YYNGEE. Trimming took 7 bases from V and 9 from J, leaving 22 bases between them. The CDR3 sequence is CASRNPGTPDKKLFF. The CDR3 DNA follows: TGTGCCAGCCGCAACCCCGGGACACCAGATAAAAAACTGTTTTTT.

The rearrangement uses TRBV6-1 and TRBJ2-4; D unresolved. The CDR3 consists of 15 residues. In germline, CDR1 is MNHNS, CDR2 SASEGT. V gave up 2 bases and J gave up 0 bases, with 8 bases separating them. CDR3 region: CASSEISLAKNIQYF. CDR3 in DNA: TGTGCCAGCAGTGAAATCTCTTTAGCCAAAAACATTCAGTACTTC.